This T cell receptor (beta chain) appears in the sequencing data of a study of OX40 agonist ivuxolimab in advanced cancers. Remarks on this clone: Its antigen is still unknown.

Libraries were prepared by immunoSEQ multiplex PCR; TCRdb keeps only in-frame clonotypes and omits some of them. Altogether nearly 50,000 clones are present, over 85% being singletons, with the ten largest covering roughly 48%. Study findings and constraints: Dose levels from 0.1 to 3.0 mg/kg saw CD4+ and CD8+ blood T cells expand clonally by week 6.

The CDR3 consists of 12 residues. Looked up from germline, CDR1 is SGHRS and CDR2 is YFSETQ. V shed 0 bases and J shed 4 bases, with 2 bases lying between them. The source material was CD4+ or CD8+ T cells sorted from blood, sampled in a trial of the OX40 agonist ivuxolimab. This chain joins TRBV5-1 and TRBJ2-1; D gene uncertain. This receptor was identified in an adult with an advanced solid tumor such as melanoma, head and neck, liver or kidney cancer. CDR3 sequence reads: CASSLVYNEQFF. As DNA, the CDR3 is TGCGCCAGCAGCTTGGTGTACAATGAGCAGTTCTTC.